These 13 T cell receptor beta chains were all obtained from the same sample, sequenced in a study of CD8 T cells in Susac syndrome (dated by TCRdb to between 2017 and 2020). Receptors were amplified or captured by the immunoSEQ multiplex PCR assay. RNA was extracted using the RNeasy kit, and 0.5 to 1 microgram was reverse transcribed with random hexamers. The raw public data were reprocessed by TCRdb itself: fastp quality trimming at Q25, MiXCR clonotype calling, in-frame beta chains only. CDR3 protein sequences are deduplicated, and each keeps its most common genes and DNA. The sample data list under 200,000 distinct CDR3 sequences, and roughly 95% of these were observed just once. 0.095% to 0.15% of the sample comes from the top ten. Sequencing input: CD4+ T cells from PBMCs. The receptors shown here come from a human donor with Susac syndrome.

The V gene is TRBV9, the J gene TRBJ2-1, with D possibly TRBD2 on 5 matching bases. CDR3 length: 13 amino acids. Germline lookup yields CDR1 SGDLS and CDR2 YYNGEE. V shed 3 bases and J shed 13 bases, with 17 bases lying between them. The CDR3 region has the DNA TGTGCCAGCAGCGCCTTTGGAGCGGACCTTCAGTTCTTC. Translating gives CASSAFGADLQFF.

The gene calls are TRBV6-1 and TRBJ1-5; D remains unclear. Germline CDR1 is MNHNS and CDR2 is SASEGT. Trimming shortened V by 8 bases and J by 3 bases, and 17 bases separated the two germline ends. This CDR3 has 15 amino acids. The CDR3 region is CASGDRRIANQPQHF. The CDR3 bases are TGTGCCAGCGGGGATCGACGGATCGCCAATCAGCCCCAGCATTTT.

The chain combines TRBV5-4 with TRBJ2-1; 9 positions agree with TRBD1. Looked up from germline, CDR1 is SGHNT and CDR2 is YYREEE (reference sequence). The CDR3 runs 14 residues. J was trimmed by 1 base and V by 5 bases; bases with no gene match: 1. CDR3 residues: CASRQGASYNEQFF. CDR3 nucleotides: TGTGCCAGCAGACAGGGGGCGTCCTACAATGAGCAGTTCTTC.

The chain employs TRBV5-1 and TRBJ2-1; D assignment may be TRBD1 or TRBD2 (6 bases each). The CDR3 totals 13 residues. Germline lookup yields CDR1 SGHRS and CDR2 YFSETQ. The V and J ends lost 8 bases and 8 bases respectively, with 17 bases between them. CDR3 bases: TGCGCCAGTGCGGGACACAGGGAGGATGAGCAGTTCTTC. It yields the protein CASAGHREDEQFF.

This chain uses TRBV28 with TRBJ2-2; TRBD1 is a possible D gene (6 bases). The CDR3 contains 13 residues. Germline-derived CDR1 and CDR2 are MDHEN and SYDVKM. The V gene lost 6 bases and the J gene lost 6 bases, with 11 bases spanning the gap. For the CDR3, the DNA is TGTGCCAGCAGATCTACAGGGCCCGGGGAGCTGTTTTTT. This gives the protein CASRSTGPGELFF. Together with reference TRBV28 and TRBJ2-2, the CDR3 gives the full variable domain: DVKVTQSSRYLVKRTGEKVFLECVQDMDHENMFWYRQDPGLGLRLIYFSYDVKMKEKGDIPEGYSVSREKKERFSLILESASTNQTSMYLCASRSTGPGELFFGEGSRLTVL.

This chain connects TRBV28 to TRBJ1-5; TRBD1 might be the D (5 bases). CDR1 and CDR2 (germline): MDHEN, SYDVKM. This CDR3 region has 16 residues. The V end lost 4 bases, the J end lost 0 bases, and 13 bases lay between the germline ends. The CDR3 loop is CASSYWGPNSNQPQHF. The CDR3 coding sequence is TGTGCCAGCAGTTACTGGGGACCGAATAGCAATCAGCCCCAGCATTTT.

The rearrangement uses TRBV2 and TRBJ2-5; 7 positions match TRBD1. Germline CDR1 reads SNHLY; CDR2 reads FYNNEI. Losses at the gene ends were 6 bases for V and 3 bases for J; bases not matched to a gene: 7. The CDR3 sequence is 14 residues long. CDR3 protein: CASRLRTGEETQYF. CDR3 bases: TGTGCCAGCAGGCTTAGGACAGGCGAAGAGACCCAGTACTTC.

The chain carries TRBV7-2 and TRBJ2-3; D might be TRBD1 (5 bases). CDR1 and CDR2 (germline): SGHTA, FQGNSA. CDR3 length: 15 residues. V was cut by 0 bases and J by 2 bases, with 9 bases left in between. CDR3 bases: TGTGCCAGCAGCTTAGCGGCAGGGTTCACAGATACGCAGTATTTT. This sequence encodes CASSLAAGFTDTQYF. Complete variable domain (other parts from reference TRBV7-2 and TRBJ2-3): GAGVSQSPSNKVTEKGKDVELRCDPISGHTALYWYRQSLGQGLEFLIYFQGNSAPDKSGLPSDRFSAERTGGSVSTLTIQRTQQEDSAVYLCASSLAAGFTDTQYFGPGTRLTVL.

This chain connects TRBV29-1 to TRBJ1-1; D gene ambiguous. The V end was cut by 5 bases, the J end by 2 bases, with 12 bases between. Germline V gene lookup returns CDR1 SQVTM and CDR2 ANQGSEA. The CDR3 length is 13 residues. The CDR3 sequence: CSVKDPINTEAFF. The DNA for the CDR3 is TGCAGCGTTAAGGACCCTATTAACACTGAAGCTTTCTTT.

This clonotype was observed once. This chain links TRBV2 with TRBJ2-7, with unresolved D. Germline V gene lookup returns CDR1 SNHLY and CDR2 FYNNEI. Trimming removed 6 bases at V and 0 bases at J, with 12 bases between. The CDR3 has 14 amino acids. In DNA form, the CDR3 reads TGTGCCAGCAGGCCGGACCACAGCTCCTACGAGCAGTACTTC. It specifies CASRPDHSSYEQYF.

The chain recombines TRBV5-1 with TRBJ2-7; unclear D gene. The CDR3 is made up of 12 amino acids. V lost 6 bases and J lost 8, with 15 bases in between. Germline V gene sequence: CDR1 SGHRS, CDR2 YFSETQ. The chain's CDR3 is CASTDVTSQQYF. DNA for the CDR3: TGCGCCAGCACGGACGTCACGAGTCAGCAGTACTTC.

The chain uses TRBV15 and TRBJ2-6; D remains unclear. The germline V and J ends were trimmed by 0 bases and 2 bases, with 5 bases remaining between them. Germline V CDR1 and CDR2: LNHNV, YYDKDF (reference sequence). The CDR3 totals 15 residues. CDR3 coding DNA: TGTGCCACCAGCAGAGATCTAGCTGGGGCCAACGTCCTGACTTTC. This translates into CATSRDLAGANVLTF.

CDR3 coding DNA: TGTGCCAGCAGCGTAGGGCAGTACGGTAATTCACCCCTCCACTTT. It codes for CASSVGQYGNSPLHF. V is TRBV9 and J is TRBJ1-6; D call uncertain. The V gene lost 0 bases and the J gene lost 6 bases, with 10 bases spanning the gap. Germline V gives CDR1 SGDLS, CDR2 YYNGEE. The CDR3 spans 15 residues.